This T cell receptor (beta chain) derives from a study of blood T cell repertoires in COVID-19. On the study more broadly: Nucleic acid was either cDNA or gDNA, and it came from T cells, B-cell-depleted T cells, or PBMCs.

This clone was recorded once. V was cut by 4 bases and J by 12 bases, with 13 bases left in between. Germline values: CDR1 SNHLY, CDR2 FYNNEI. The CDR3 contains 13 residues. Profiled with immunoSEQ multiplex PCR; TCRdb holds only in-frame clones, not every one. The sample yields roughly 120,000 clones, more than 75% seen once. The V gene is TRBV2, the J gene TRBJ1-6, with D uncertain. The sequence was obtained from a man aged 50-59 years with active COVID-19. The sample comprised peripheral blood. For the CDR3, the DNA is TGTGCCAGCAGTGCCGAGGCCCTAGAACCCCTCCACTTT. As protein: CASSAEALEPLHF.